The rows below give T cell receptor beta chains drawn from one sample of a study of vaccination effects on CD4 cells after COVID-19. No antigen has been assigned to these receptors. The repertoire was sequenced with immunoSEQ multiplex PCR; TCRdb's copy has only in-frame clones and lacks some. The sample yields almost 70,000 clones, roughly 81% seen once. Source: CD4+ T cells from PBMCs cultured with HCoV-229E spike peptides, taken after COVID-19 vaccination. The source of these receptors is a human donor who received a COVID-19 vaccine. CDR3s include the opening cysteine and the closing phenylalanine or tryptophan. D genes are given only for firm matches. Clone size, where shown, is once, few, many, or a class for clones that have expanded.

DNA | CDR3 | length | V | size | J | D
TGCGCCAGCAGCACCCGACTAGCGGGACAAGAGACCCAGTACTTC | CASSTRLAGQETQYF | 15 | TRBV4-3 | NA | TRBJ2-5 | TRBD2
TGTGCCAGCGTACAGGGATCGGTAGCTGAAGCTTTCTTT | CASVQGSVAEAFF | 13 | TRBV19 | NA | TRBJ1-1 | NA
TGTGCCAGCAGTTACAGGGGCCCAGAGACCCAGTACTTC | CASSYRGPETQYF | 13 | TRBV6-2/TRBV6-3 | few | TRBJ2-5 | NA
TGTGCCATCACTAAAGGGCCCTCTGGAAACACCATATATTTT | CAITKGPSGNTIYF | 14 | TRBV10-3 | NA | TRBJ1-3 | NA
TGTGCCAGCAGGCCCCCAGGGGTCGAGGGCTACACCTTC | CASRPPGVEGYTF | 13 | TRBV6-5 | NA | TRBJ1-2 | NA
TGTGCCAGCAGTTTGGGCGAGGGCAAAAACATTCAGTACTTC | CASSLGEGKNIQYF | 14 | TRBV6-6 | NA | TRBJ2-4 | NA
TGTGCCAGCAGGACGGAAAACACAGATACGCAGTATTTT | CASRTENTDTQYF | 13 | TRBV28 | NA | TRBJ2-3 | NA
TGTGCCAGCTCACCAGACAGGCCAGGGAACACTGAAGCTTTCTTT | CASSPDRPGNTEAFF | 15 | TRBV18 | NA | TRBJ1-1 | NA
TGTGCCAGCAGACTAACGACAGGGGGGGATCAGCCCCAGCATTTT | CASRLTTGGDQPQHF | 15 | TRBV6-5 | NA | TRBJ1-5 | TRBD1
TGCAGCGTTGGGCCTCGACAGGGTTTGTTCGATACGCAGTATTTT | CSVGPRQGLFDTQYF | 15 | TRBV29-1 | NA | TRBJ2-3 | TRBD1
TGCGCCAGCAGCTTGGTCGTGGGGGGGCCGGTAGAGACCCAGTACTTC | CASSLVVGGPVETQYF | 16 | TRBV5-1 | NA | TRBJ2-5 | NA
TGTGCCAGCAGCCCCGACGGCATTGGCTACACCTTC | CASSPDGIGYTF | 12 | TRBV7-9 | NA | TRBJ1-2 | NA
TGTGCCAGCACCCCAGGGGATTATCAGCCCCAGCATTTT | CASTPGDYQPQHF | 13 | TRBV28 | NA | TRBJ1-5 | NA
TGTGCCTCAACAATCTCTGGGGCCAACGTCCTGACTTTC | CASTISGANVLTF | 13 | TRBV6-5 | NA | TRBJ2-6 | NA
TGTGCCAGCAGTTGGGGGACAGGGAGTAAGAACACTGAAGCTTTCTTT | CASSWGTGSKNTEAFF | 16 | TRBV6-2/TRBV6-3 | few | TRBJ1-1 | TRBD1
TGTGCCAGCTCACCACAGAAGGGGGAAGAGGAAAAACTGTTTTTT | CASSPQKGEEEKLFF | 15 | TRBV18 | few | TRBJ1-4 | NA
TGCAGTGCTAGTCCGATTAGCACAGATACGCAGTATTTT | CSASPISTDTQYF | 13 | TRBV20-1 | NA | TRBJ2-3 | NA
TGTGCCACCAGTGATTTCTGGGGTGAAGCTTTCTTT | CATSDFWGEAFF | 12 | TRBV24-1 | NA | TRBJ1-1 | NA
TGTGCCTGGCAACAGGGTCGGAAGACCCAGTACTTC | CAWQQGRKTQYF | 12 | TRBV30 | NA | TRBJ2-5 | NA
TGTGCCAGCAGCAATAGCCAGGGGGCGGGGGGCTACACCTTC | CASSNSQGAGGYTF | 14 | TRBV6-5 | NA | TRBJ1-2 | TRBD1
TGTGCCAGCTCACCGGGACAGGTCCTTCTCTCTGGAAACACCATATATTTT | CASSPGQVLLSGNTIYF | 17 | TRBV18 | NA | TRBJ1-3 | TRBD1
TGTGCCAGCAGTTGGGGGACAAGGGGAACGTACACTGAAGCTTTCTTT | CASSWGTRGTYTEAFF | 16 | TRBV6-6 | NA | TRBJ1-1 | NA
TGTGCCAGTAGTTCCGTCGGACTACTGGAAAGAGGCTATGGCTACACCTTC | CASSSVGLLERGYGYTF | 17 | TRBV19 | NA | TRBJ1-2 | NA
TGTGCCAGCAGCGTAGCACTCGGGGGCACCGGGGAGCTGTTTTTT | CASSVALGGTGELFF | 15 | TRBV9 | NA | TRBJ2-2 | NA
TGTGCCAGCAGCTCCCGTTCTCCCGGTGGATCTGAGCAGTTCTTC | CASSSRSPGGSEQFF | 15 | TRBV9 | NA | TRBJ2-1 | NA
TGTGCCAGCAGCTTAGAAAGTTGGGAGAGGAACATTCAGTACTTC | CASSLESWERNIQYF | 15 | TRBV7-2 | NA | TRBJ2-4 | NA
TGTGCCTGGAGAAATCGGGACATCAGGAACACTGAAGCTTTCTTT | CAWRNRDIRNTEAFF | 15 | TRBV30 | NA | TRBJ1-1 | NA
TGTGCCAGCAGTGACCGGGGTCGTGGCTACACCTTC | CASSDRGRGYTF | 12 | TRBV6-1 | NA | TRBJ1-2 | NA
TGTGCCAGCAGCGTAGACAGCCTAAATGAGCAGTTCTTC | CASSVDSLNEQFF | 13 | TRBV9 | NA | TRBJ2-1 | NA
TGTGCCACCAGCAGAGACCCGGTTGCAACTAATGAAAAACTGTTTTTT | CATSRDPVATNEKLFF | 16 | TRBV15 | once | TRBJ1-4 | NA
TGTGCCAGCAGTGCCGGGAACACTGAAGCTTTCTTT | CASSAGNTEAFF | 12 | TRBV6-4 | NA | TRBJ1-1 | NA
TGCGCCAGCAGCCGGGGGTCGGGGACAGCGAACACTGAAGCTTTCTTT | CASSRGSGTANTEAFF | 16 | TRBV5-1 | NA | TRBJ1-1 | TRBD1
TGTGCCAGCAGTTTCGTGCACAATGAGCAGTTCTTC | CASSFVHNEQFF | 12 | TRBV28 | NA | TRBJ2-1 | NA
TGTGCCTGGAGCCCCCGGGACAGGGGTGGCTACACCTTC | CAWSPRDRGGYTF | 13 | TRBV30 | NA | TRBJ1-2 | TRBD1
TGTGCCAGCAGTGTACAGGGGACGAACACTGAAGCTTTCTTT | CASSVQGTNTEAFF | 14 | TRBV2 | NA | TRBJ1-1 | TRBD1
TGTGCCAGCTCAAGGACGGCGAACACTGAAGCTTTCTTT | CASSRTANTEAFF | 13 | TRBV7-3 | few | TRBJ1-1 | NA
TGTGCCAGCAGCTCAGGGGGCGTAAAGAACACTGAAGCTTTCTTT | CASSSGGVKNTEAFF | 15 | TRBV7-9 | NA | TRBJ1-1 | TRBD1
TGCGCCAGCAGCTTGGTGATAGGGGGAACCGGGGAGCTGTTTTTT | CASSLVIGGTGELFF | 15 | TRBV5-1 | NA | TRBJ2-2 | NA
TGTGCCAGCAGCGTCAGGGGAGGGACCCAAGAGACCCAGTACTTC | CASSVRGGTQETQYF | 15 | TRBV9 | NA | TRBJ2-5 | NA
TGCGCCAGCAGTTCAAGGCCCCCCGTGGGACAAGAGACCCAGTACTTC | CASSSRPPVGQETQYF | 16 | TRBV5-1 | NA | TRBJ2-5 | NA
TGCGCCAGCAGCTTGGCCGGCCACACTGAAGCTTTCTTT | CASSLAGHTEAFF | 13 | TRBV5-1 | NA | TRBJ1-1 | NA
TGTGCCAGTAGTATAGGGCGGGGGGGCACAGATACGCAGTATTTT | CASSIGRGGTDTQYF | 15 | TRBV19 | NA | TRBJ2-3 | TRBD2
TGTGCCAGCCTACAGGGGGCTGGTAATGAAAAACTGTTTTTT | CASLQGAGNEKLFF | 14 | TRBV11-2 | NA | TRBJ1-4 | TRBD1
TGTGCCAGCTCACCGTTCGCTCACAGGCCCTCTGGGGCCAACGTCCTGACTTTC | CASSPFAHRPSGANVLTF | 18 | TRBV18 | NA | TRBJ2-6 | NA
TGTGCCAGCAGTTACTCTTTAGCAAAAGATACGCAGTATTTT | CASSYSLAKDTQYF | 14 | TRBV6-5 | once | TRBJ2-3 | NA